This record concerns one TCR beta chain sequence. Its matching antigen is unknown. CDR1 is WSHSY, CDR2 SAAADI, per germline. J was trimmed by 1 base and V by 5 bases; bases with no gene match: 7. This CDR3 contains 17 residues. The entry originates in a study of cytomegalovirus exposure and HLA in healthy donors. Study findings and constraints: Presence/absence results assume similar sequencing depth per donor, which may not hold. Donor immune exposure was known only as CMV serostatus. When analyzed later, the rates of TCR association showed variation by HLA locus, with DRB1 the most and HLA-C the fewest. A later analysis appeared to link common viral pathogens to several of the most significant clusters.

This PCR relied on a set of 60 Vbeta primers and 13 Jbeta primers. Libraries were prepared by immunoSEQ multiplex PCR; TCRdb keeps only in-frame clonotypes and omits some of them. The data hold 110,000 or so clones, with over 65% observed a single time. The sample was PBMCs. The chain has TRBV10-2 and TRBJ2-3, with TRBD2 identical over 12 bases. The source of this sequence is a woman younger than 30 in good health and CMV-seronegative. CDR3 sequence (DNA): TGCGCCAGCAGTAAGGGGAGGACTAGCGGGGGCACAGATACGCAGTATTTT. It yields the protein CASSKGRTSGGTDTQYF.